Listed here are 19 T cell receptor beta chains from one sample, sequenced in a study of radiation and T cells in renal cell carcinoma. Time point meaning: blood 4 weeks post-SBRT, at nephrectomy. The sample's treatment: 15 Gy SBRT to primary tumor, nephrectomy 4 weeks later. The data were produced by immunoSEQ multiplex PCR, yet TCRdb's version contains in-frame clones alone and is incomplete. The sample holds about 90,000 clones, roughly 80% seen once. The material sequenced was blood, taken from a patient whose treatment included radiotherapy and nephrectomy. The receptors come from a man aged 50-60 years with renal cell carcinoma.

The rearrangement uses TRBV5-1 and TRBJ2-2; D unclear. The germline CDR1 and CDR2 sequences are SGHRS and YFSETQ. V lost 7 bases, J lost 2 bases, and 12 bases lay in between. This CDR3 region has 14 residues. CDR3 coding DNA: TGCGCCAGCTCGGCGGTTATAAACACCGGGGAGCTGTTTTTT. Residues: CASSAVINTGELFF.

The chain combines TRBV20-1 with TRBJ2-5; D ambiguous. The germline V gene has CDR1 DFQATT and CDR2 SNEGSKA (reference sequence). The V and J ends lost 6 bases and 5 bases respectively, with 7 bases between them. The CDR3 runs 10 residues. CDR3 amino acids: CSAVWETQYF. CDR3 DNA sequence: TGCAGTGCCGTCTGGGAGACCCAGTACTTC.

The V and J genes are TRBV30 and TRBJ1-5; D might be TRBD1 (6 bases). V was clipped by 2 bases and J by 4 bases, with 18 bases between them. The CDR3 consists of 16 residues. Germline V gives CDR1 GTSNPN, CDR2 SVGIG (reference sequence). CDR3 sequence reads: CAWSRAEQGRNQPQHF. CDR3 sequence (DNA): TGTGCCTGGAGTCGAGCGGAACAGGGCAGGAATCAGCCCCAGCATTTT.

The chain has TRBV7-2 and TRBJ2-7; D remains ambiguous. CDR1 SGHTA and CDR2 FQGNSA come from the germline V gene. The CDR3 has 16 residues. V was cut by 2 bases and J by 0 bases, with 14 bases left in between. CDR3 loop: CASSLYGRPSSYEQYF. CDR3 DNA sequence: TGTGCCAGCAGCTTATATGGCAGGCCGAGCTCCTACGAGCAGTACTTC.

This chain joins TRBV19 and TRBJ2-2; D is possibly TRBD2 (5 bases). The germline gives CDR1 LNHDA, CDR2 SQIVND (reference sequence). Trimming shortened V by 7 bases and J by 6 bases, and 9 bases separated the two germline ends. There are 12 residues in the CDR3. This CDR3 reads CASISSPGELFF. In DNA form, the CDR3 reads TGTGCCAGTATCTCTAGCCCCGGGGAGCTGTTTTTT.

The chain couples TRBV6-1 to TRBJ1-1; D gene ambiguous. Germline V CDR1 and CDR2: MNHNS, SASEGT. The CDR3 runs to 16 residues. With 4 bases removed from V and 1 base from J, the gap between germline ends came to 16 bases. The DNA for the CDR3 is TGTGCCAGCAGTGCCCAACCATTTCTGACGAACACTGAAGCTTTCTTT. This encodes CASSAQPFLTNTEAFF.

This chain joins TRBV30 and TRBJ2-7; D not certain. From germline, CDR1 is GTSNPN and CDR2 SVGIG (reference sequence). CDR3 length equals 12 residues. The ends were cut back, 0 bases at V and 3 bases at J, with 6 bases in the middle. CDR3 loop: CAWSVGDYEQYF. CDR3 coding DNA: TGTGCCTGGAGTGTAGGTGACTACGAGCAGTACTTC.

The CDR3 loop reads CASSLEPGLAGETQYF. In DNA form, the CDR3 reads TGCGCCAGCAGCTTGGAGCCGGGACTAGCAGGAGAGACCCAGTACTTC. The chain carries TRBV5-1 and TRBJ2-5; 9 bases are shared with TRBD2. The V and J ends lost 0 bases and 4 bases, in that order; junction bases with no gene match: 7. CDR3 length equals 16 residues. Germline V gene sequence: CDR1 SGHRS, CDR2 YFSETQ.

This chain connects TRBV18 to TRBJ2-1; TRBD1 matches 7 bases. The length of the CDR3 is 15 residues. J was trimmed by 5 bases and V by 6 bases; bases with no gene match: 10. Germline V lookup: CDR1 KGHSH, CDR2 LQKENI. CDR3 coding DNA: TGTGCCAGCTCCCCTGCCATGGGACAGAACAATGAGCAGTTCTTC. This gives the protein CASSPAMGQNNEQFF.

V gene TRBV5-5 combines with J gene TRBJ1-2; D not certain. Germline V CDR1 and CDR2: SGHKS, YYEKEE (reference sequence). V shed 4 bases and J shed 2 bases, with 15 bases lying between them. The CDR3 has 15 amino acids. CDR3 nucleotide sequence: TGTGCCAGCAGCCCGAGCACATCAATGAACTATGGCTACACCTTC. It encodes CASSPSTSMNYGYTF.

V and J are TRBV7-9 and TRBJ2-1; a possible D gene is TRBD1 (5 bases). The germline CDR1 and CDR2 sequences are SEHNR and FQNEAQ (reference sequence). V was trimmed by 6 bases and J by 5 bases, leaving 20 bases between them. The length of the CDR3 is 16 residues. DNA for the CDR3: TGTGCCAGCAGTTTAAACGTACAAGGGGCACACAATGAGCAGTTCTTC. This translates into CASSLNVQGAHNEQFF.

The genes are TRBV4-2 and TRBJ2-7; D possibly corresponds to TRBD1 (5 bases). CDR1 is LGHNA and CDR2 is YNFKEQ in the germline V gene. The CDR3 covers 12 residues. V lost 0 bases and J 5 bases, leaving 5 bases between the germline ends. CDR3 DNA: TGTGCCAGCAGCCAAGACAGGGACGAGCAGTACTTC. Translated: CASSQDRDEQYF.

The V call is TRBV28, the J call TRBJ1-1; D is undetermined. V shed 8 bases and J shed 3 bases, with 7 bases lying between them. Germline values: CDR1 MDHEN, CDR2 SYDVKM. The CDR3 contains 11 residues. The CDR3 is CASRRDTEAFF. The DNA for the CDR3 is TGTGCCAGCCGAAGGGACACTGAAGCTTTCTTT.

The chain joins TRBV9 to TRBJ1-2; 8 nucleotides match TRBD1. The germline CDR1 and CDR2 sequences are SGDLS and YYNGEE. Trimming took 0 bases from V and 3 from J; bases not matched to a gene: 4. The CDR3 is made up of 15 amino acids. In DNA, the CDR3 is TGTGCCAGCAGCGTAGGACAGGGGTTTGACTATGGCTACACCTTC. Translation: CASSVGQGFDYGYTF.

The J gene is TRBJ2-3, the V gene TRBV6-1; D call uncertain. This CDR3 is built from 13 residues. Germline assignment: CDR1 MNHNS and CDR2 SASEGT. V was trimmed by 0 bases and J by 5 bases, leaving 6 bases between them. The CDR3 here is CASSEALLDTQYF. The CDR3 region has the DNA TGTGCCAGCAGTGAAGCGCTTCTAGATACGCAGTATTTT.

The chain couples TRBV28 to TRBJ1-2, with D uncertain. V was cut by 3 bases and J by 8 bases, with 10 bases left in between. The CDR3 runs 12 residues. Germline-derived CDR1 and CDR2 are MDHEN and SYDVKM. The CDR3 region is CASSLSLAGYTF. Here the CDR3 DNA reads TGTGCCAGCAGTTTGAGTTTGGCCGGCTACACCTTC.

The rearrangement uses TRBV4-3 and TRBJ2-5; 11 positions agree with TRBD2. Germline CDR1 and CDR2: LGHNA and YSLEER. J was trimmed by 4 bases and V by 0 bases; bases with no gene match: 10. The length of the CDR3 is 18 residues. The CDR3 nucleotides are TGCGCCAGCAGCCAAGAAGTATTTAGCGGGGGGGCGGGAGAGACCCAGTACTTC. Translating gives CASSQEVFSGGAGETQYF.

This chain links TRBV7-2 with TRBJ2-2; 7 nucleotides agree with TRBD1. In germline, CDR1 is SGHTA, CDR2 FQGNSA. Trimming cost V 4 bases and J 7 bases; bases outside gene matches: 12. The CDR3 is 16 residues long. The CDR3 region is CASSSYRGLEDGELFF. CDR3 coding DNA: TGTGCCAGCAGCTCTTACAGGGGTCTGGAGGACGGGGAGCTGTTTTTT.

The sample holds a few counts of this clone. The chain joins TRBV2 to TRBJ2-5; D ambiguous. This CDR3 has 12 amino acids. The V and J ends lost 5 bases and 3 bases respectively, with 7 bases between them. From germline, CDR1 is SNHLY and CDR2 FYNNEI. The CDR3 protein is CASSTPEETQYF. Here the CDR3 DNA reads TGTGCCAGCAGTACTCCAGAAGAGACCCAGTACTTC.